This entry lists 18 T cell receptor beta chains sequenced from one sample in a study of T cell responses to AZD1222 COVID-19 vaccine. Generated by immunoSEQ multiplex PCR, the TCRdb table keeps only in-frame clones and is missing some. Altogether over 65,000 clones are present, about 91% being singletons, with the ten largest covering 7% to 8.5%. The material sequenced was peripheral blood, taken on day 0 of MenACWY control vaccination. Receptors were obtained from an adult in good health.

The chain employs TRBV28 and TRBJ2-1, with 8 bases aligning to TRBD2. With 5 bases clipped from V and 10 bases from J, the junction kept 13 bases outside the gene matches. The CDR3 spans 15 residues. Germline lookup yields CDR1 MDHEN and CDR2 SYDVKM. CDR3 DNA: TGTGCCAGCAGTACCCCTGCGGGGGGCGGGTCCGAGCAGTTCTTC. Its translation: CASSTPAGGGSEQFF.

This chain links TRBV7-3 with TRBJ2-2; 7 bases fit TRBD2. The CDR3 has 17 residues. Unmatched junction bases numbered 11, after V lost 5 bases and J lost 2 bases. Germline CDR1 and CDR2: SGHTA and FQGTGA. The CDR3 region is CASSAVPSGANTGELFF. DNA of the CDR3: TGTGCCAGCAGCGCGGTCCCTAGCGGAGCCAACACCGGGGAGCTGTTTTTT.

This chain joins TRBV24-1 and TRBJ1-4; 7 bases agree with TRBD1. This CDR3 has 15 amino acids. Germline CDR1 reads KGHDR; CDR2 reads SFDVKD. Germline trimming cut 4 bases from V and 6 bases from J; bases unmatched to any gene: 7. The CDR3 is CATSDPTGPYEKLFF. CDR3 bases: TGTGCCACCAGTGACCCGACAGGGCCCTATGAAAAACTGTTTTTT.

This chain joins TRBV2 and TRBJ1-1, with D perhaps matching TRBD1 (6 bases). The germline V and J ends were trimmed by 4 bases and 6 bases, with 21 bases remaining between them. The CDR3 consists of 16 residues. Germline CDR1 and CDR2: SNHLY and FYNNEI. In DNA form, the CDR3 reads TGTGCCAGCAGTGCTCGAGTTAAGAAAGGGACATCTGAAGCTTTCTTT. It encodes CASSARVKKGTSEAFF.

The chain couples TRBV7-9 to TRBJ1-2; a weak D match, TRBD1 (5 bases). V lost 5 bases and J lost 4, with 20 bases in between. The CDR3 runs 16 residues. CDR1 and CDR2 (germline): SEHNR, FQNEAQ (reference sequence). This CDR3 is CASSQALRGDGYGYTF. The CDR3 nucleotides are TGTGCCAGCAGCCAGGCGTTGAGGGGCGATGGCTATGGCTACACCTTC.

The V gene is TRBV15, the J gene TRBJ2-1; D call uncertain. The length of the CDR3 is 13 residues. Germline CDR1 and CDR2: LNHNV and YYDKDF (reference sequence). Trimming removed 0 bases from V and 9 bases from J, with 9 bases in between. The CDR3 DNA is TGTGCCACCAGCAGAGATCTCTTGAGTGAGCAGTTCTTC. It encodes CATSRDLLSEQFF.

CDR3 coding DNA: TGCGCCAGCAGCCAAGATGGGGGAGGAGGGGGCTACACCTTC. Residues: CASSQDGGGGGYTF. The chain carries TRBV4-3 and TRBJ1-2; D is perhaps TRBD1 (5 bases). This CDR3 contains 14 residues. Germline assignment: CDR1 LGHNA and CDR2 YSLEER. Trimming removed 0 bases from V and 8 bases from J, with 13 bases in between.

The chain couples TRBV19 to TRBJ2-3, with D possibly matching TRBD1 (6 bases). Germline V gives CDR1 LNHDA, CDR2 SQIVND (reference sequence). The CDR3 is 15 amino acids. V lost 3 bases and J lost 4, with 14 bases in between. Here the CDR3 DNA reads TGTGCCAGTAGTATTAGGGGGACCTCCCCAGATACGCAGTATTTT. This gives the protein CASSIRGTSPDTQYF.

This clone showed up just a few times. The chain uses TRBV28 and TRBJ1-4; D not certain. Germline V gene lookup returns CDR1 MDHEN and CDR2 SYDVKM. Trimming shortened V by 6 bases and J by 12 bases, and 17 bases separated the two germline ends. This CDR3 spans 13 amino acids. This CDR3 is CASSRPGSAELFF. In DNA, the CDR3 is TGTGCCAGCAGCCGACCTGGGTCCGCGGAACTGTTTTTT.

Of note for this clone: Other nucleotide sequences in the sample specify the same CDR3. The CDR3 DNA is TGTGCCAGCAGCTCTAACTATGGCTACACCTTC. This sequence encodes CASSSNYGYTF. The chain carries TRBV28 and TRBJ1-2, with no clear D. V was shortened by 6 bases and J by 0 bases, with 2 bases between the two germline ends. Germline CDR1 is MDHEN and CDR2 is SYDVKM. The CDR3 is 11 residues long.

The chain carries TRBV7-8 and TRBJ2-2, with D unresolved. Trimming removed 3 bases from V and 6 bases from J, with 11 bases in between. Looked up from germline, CDR1 is SGHVS and CDR2 is FQNEAQ. This CDR3 contains 14 residues. Written as DNA, the CDR3 is TGTGCCAGCAGCTTGTCAAGAGGCGCCGGGGAGCTGTTTTTT. Its translation is CASSLSRGAGELFF.

The DNA of the CDR3 is TGTGCCAGCAGTAGCCGGGACAGGGGCACAGATACGCAGTATTTT. Encoded protein: CASSSRDRGTDTQYF. The chain recombines TRBV27 with TRBJ2-3; 9 nucleotides line up with TRBD1. V gave up 5 bases and J gave up 1 base; unmatched junction bases: 4. This CDR3 region has 15 residues. Germline values: CDR1 MNHEY, CDR2 SMNVEV (reference sequence).

V gene TRBV30 combines with J gene TRBJ2-5; the D gene is possibly TRBD2 (6 bases). Germline V CDR1 and CDR2: GTSNPN, SVGIG (reference sequence). Deletions cut 3 bases from V and 5 bases from J, with 13 bases between. CDR3 size: 13 residues. The CDR3 reads CAWSRGGDETQYF. Written as DNA, the CDR3 is TGTGCCTGGAGCCGGGGAGGTGACGAGACCCAGTACTTC.

This chain joins TRBV5-1 and TRBJ1-2; tentative D call: TRBD1 (6 bases). Germline CDR1 reads SGHRS; CDR2 reads YFSETQ. The CDR3 totals 14 residues. Deletions cut 4 bases from V and 4 bases from J, with 14 bases between. DNA for the CDR3: TGCGCCAGCAGCAAAGGACAGCAAACCTATGGCTACACCTTC. Amino acid sequence: CASSKGQQTYGYTF.

For the CDR3, the DNA is TGTGCCAGCCGCGGGACAGGGGTTGGGGAGCAGTACTTC. Its translation: CASRGTGVGEQYF. The V call is TRBV3-1 (or the pseudogene TRBV3-2), the J call TRBJ2-7; 10 bases line up with TRBD1. The CDR3 contains 13 residues. From germline, CDR1 is LGHDT and CDR2 YNNKEL (reference sequence). Germline trimming cut 8 bases from V and 7 bases from J; bases unmatched to any gene: 8.

J is TRBJ2-5 and V is TRBV3-1 (or the pseudogene TRBV3-2), with TRBD2 matching 11 bases. After removal of 5 bases from V and 5 bases from J, the junction contained 4 bases not matched to a gene. CDR1 LGHDT and CDR2 YNNKEL come from the germline V gene (reference sequence). The CDR3 has 14 amino acids. DNA of the CDR3: TGTGCCAGCAGCGATAGCGGGAGGGGTGAGACCCAGTACTTC. Translation: CASSDSGRGETQYF.

The rearrangement links TRBV28 to TRBJ1-5; D possibly corresponds to TRBD1 (5 bases). The V end lost 3 bases, the J end lost 0 bases, and 24 bases lay between the germline ends. CDR1 is MDHEN and CDR2 is SYDVKM in the germline V gene. The CDR3 is 20 residues long. As DNA, the CDR3 is TGTGCCAGCAGTTTCGTCGTTAGGGCAGGGTCAAGGAGTAGCAATCAGCCCCAGCATTTT. This sequence encodes CASSFVVRAGSRSSNQPQHF.

The CDR3 DNA reads as TGTGCCAGCAGCTTAGCAGCGGGAGGGCCCGCGGATACGCAGTATTTT. Translation gives CASSLAAGGPADTQYF. The chain uses TRBV7-2 and TRBJ2-3; 10 nucleotides line up with TRBD2. The length of the CDR3 is 16 residues. J was trimmed by 6 bases and V by 0 bases; bases with no gene match: 6. CDR1 and CDR2 from the germline V gene are SGHTA and FQGNSA.